Included here is one TCR beta chain sequence, with context. One end of the junction does not line up with germline, which may come from a read error. Germline lookup yields CDR1 SGHAT and CDR2 FQNNGV. The CDR3 is made up of 14 amino acids. Everyone who took part was about 18 to 90 years old, and they came from about 25 US areas. Cohorts were assigned according to the clinical history that participants reported. Among Cohort 3 donors, those recovered had two negative PCRs, clearance, or symptom resolution. The record originates from a study of blood T cell repertoires in COVID-19. The overall study: Sites across the United States, Italy and Spain contributed samples from acute and convalescent COVID-19.

This table comes from immunoSEQ multiplex PCR, and its TCRdb copy is limited to in-frame clones, with some not included. Among approximately 310,000 clones listed, around 90% were seen once. Sequenced: PBMCs or T cells enriched from blood (not recorded which). V is TRBV11-2 and J is TRBJ1-1, with 10 bases identical to TRBD1. The sequence derives from a man in his 60s who had recovered from COVID-19. The CDR3 reads CASCQSGTGAVVDF. Here the CDR3 DNA reads TGTGCCAGCTGCCAATCTGGGACAGGGGCCGTGGTTGATTTT.